This T cell receptor (beta chain) emerged from a study of blood T cells in healthy people across ages. Findings of the study overall: Donor CMV infection status was unknown, possibly confounding age-related changes in expanded clonotypes. Naive and antigen-experienced cells were not separated, limiting conclusive comparison.

Per sample, extraction of total RNA gave at least 6 micrograms in every case. Turning to this clonotype: Its target is unknown.

The CDR3 sequence is 13 residues long. Per germline, CDR1 MNHEY and CDR2 SMNVEV (reference sequence). Trimming cost V 4 bases and J 10 bases, with 17 bases left between them. For the second PCR, which ran for about 6 to 11 cycles, a sample-barcoded 5' primer and a J-beta primer mix were used. Every sample gave at least 2.5 million paired-end reads containing CDR3. Using its own MiXCR run on the 5' RACE reads, TCRdb lists one record per CDR3 protein. The repertoire consists of about 1.5 million distinct CDR3 sequences, with approximately 39% occurring once and the leading ten covering about 3.8%. This clonotype was sampled from a young woman in good health. The specimen sequenced was blood. The rearrangement joins TRBV27 to TRBJ2-7; D is unresolved. The chain's CDR3 is CASSSLEKKTQYF. Written as DNA, the CDR3 is TGTGCCAGCAGTTCACTGGAGAAGAAAACCCAGTACTTC.